Described below is a single T cell receptor beta chain sequence and its context. CDR3 size: 14 residues. CDR1 is LNHNV, CDR2 YYDKDF, per germline (reference sequence). The V end was cut by 3 bases, the J end by 9 bases, with 15 bases between. Methods used by the authors: Amplifying reference gene primers gave estimates of nucleated cell counts. The assay was immunoSEQ multiplex PCR, and TCRdb's table has in-frame clones only and misses some. V and J calls and clone size are given by that table; D and trimming were obtained from the DNA. The sample shows around 99,000 clones, 84% of them seen only once. This record belongs to a study of blood T cell repertoires in COVID-19. Across the study: Acute-phase and convalescent COVID-19 samples originated in the United States, Italy and Spain. T cells, B-cell-depleted T cells, or PBMCs supplied cDNA or gDNA.

The receptor was derived from a woman aged 80 or over with active or convalescent COVID-19. Sequenced input: peripheral blood. This rearrangement joins TRBV15 to TRBJ1-5, with D unresolved. The CDR3 loop is CATSSRHSIGPQHF. In DNA form, the CDR3 reads TGTGCCACCAGCAGCCGACACTCGATAGGGCCCCAGCATTTT.